The 9 T cell receptor beta chains given below trace back to one sample, sequenced in a study of control samples from healthy donors and cancer patients. The table came from immunoSEQ multiplex PCR; TCRdb's copy has only in-frame clones and leaves some out. The sample contains some 94,000 clones, around 90% of which appear only once. Sequencing used PBMCs. The source is a woman aged 45-59 years with colorectal cancer.

The rearrangement uses TRBV20-1 and TRBJ1-2; D is unclear. This CDR3 is 11 amino acids long. The germline V and J ends were trimmed by 2 bases and 3 bases, with 4 bases remaining between them. Germline assignment: CDR1 DFQATT and CDR2 SNEGSKA (reference sequence). As DNA, the CDR3 is TGCAGTGCTAGAAGCCACTATGGCTACACCTTC. Translating it yields CSARSHYGYTF.

The chain employs TRBV6-5 and TRBJ2-5, with a weak D call TRBD1 (6 bases). Looked up from germline, CDR1 is MNHEY and CDR2 is SVGAGI. Trimming shortened V by 7 bases and J by 4 bases, and 13 bases separated the two germline ends. This CDR3 region has 13 residues. The CDR3 DNA reads TGTGCCAGCACTGGACAGCGAGGAGAGACCCAGTACTTC. This sequence encodes CASTGQRGETQYF.

V and J are TRBV28 and TRBJ2-2; D is possibly TRBD1 (5 bases). Per the germline V gene, CDR1 is MDHEN and CDR2 is SYDVKM. V dropped 3 bases and J dropped 4 bases, with 12 bases sitting between them. There are 15 residues in the CDR3. The CDR3 here is CASSFRQGFTGELFF. In DNA, the CDR3 is TGTGCCAGCAGTTTTCGTCAGGGATTCACCGGGGAGCTGTTTTTT.

This rearrangement joins TRBV30 to TRBJ2-5; D may match TRBD1 or TRBD2 (6 bases each). The germline gives CDR1 GTSNPN, CDR2 SVGIG (reference sequence). V shed 4 bases and J shed 0 bases, with 24 bases lying between them. This CDR3 has 18 residues. The CDR3 protein is CAWTPRVRGEAHQETQYF. CDR3 coding DNA: TGTGCCTGGACCCCCCGGGTTAGGGGGGAGGCCCACCAAGAGACCCAGTACTTC.

The genes are TRBV12-3 or TRBV12-4 and TRBJ1-1; D possibly corresponds to TRBD1 (5 bases). CDR3 length equals 12 residues. V was cut by 6 bases and J by 10 bases, with 15 bases left in between. CDR3 sequence: CASSRVASGAFF. CDR3 nucleotide sequence: TGTGCCAGCAGCAGGGTCGCCTCGGGAGCTTTCTTT.

The genes are TRBV19 and TRBJ1-2, with 8 nucleotides matching TRBD1. The germline V gene has CDR1 LNHDA and CDR2 SQIVND (reference sequence). This CDR3 is 14 amino acids long. The V and J ends lost 4 bases and 2 bases, in that order; junction bases with no gene match: 3. The chain's CDR3 is CASSRRTGNYGYTF. DNA for the CDR3: TGTGCCAGTAGTAGAAGGACAGGGAACTATGGCTACACCTTC.

The chain has TRBV10-3 and TRBJ1-4, with D unclear. The CDR3 length is 17 residues. V was pared by 1 base and J by 0 bases, with 12 bases between. Per the germline V gene, CDR1 is ENHRY and CDR2 is SYGVKD. The CDR3: CAISEFAGGATNEKLFF. In nucleotides, the CDR3 is TGTGCCATCAGTGAGTTCGCAGGAGGAGCAACTAATGAAAAACTGTTTTTT.

V is TRBV6-6 and J is TRBJ1-2; D ambiguous. With 8 bases removed from V and 0 bases from J, the gap between germline ends came to 7 bases. The CDR3 is 12 residues long. The germline gives CDR1 MNHNY, CDR2 SVGAGI (reference sequence). CDR3 sequence (DNA): TGTGCCAGCCGTCCAGCTAACTATGGCTACACCTTC. Translated: CASRPANYGYTF.

V is TRBV6-5 and J is TRBJ1-6, with 9 nucleotides matching TRBD1. CDR1 is MNHEY, CDR2 SVGAGI, per germline. This CDR3 contains 14 residues. After removal of 6 bases from V and 7 bases from J, the junction contained 4 bases not matched to a gene. The DNA for the CDR3 is TGTGCCAGCAGGACAGGGGGTGAAAATTCACCCCTCCACTTT. It translates to CASRTGGENSPLHF.